The present entry profiles one T cell receptor beta chain with its context. The data derive from a study of control samples from healthy donors and cancer patients. The table came from immunoSEQ multiplex PCR; TCRdb's copy has only in-frame clones and leaves some out. The table has about 12,000 clones, around nine tenths seen once. CDR3 length: 15 amino acids. Trimming took off 5 bases at V and 6 bases at J, with 19 bases between the two ends. From germline, CDR1 is SGHVS and CDR2 FNYEAQ. The clonotype comes from a male donor with melanoma. The J gene is TRBJ2-5, the V gene TRBV7-6; either TRBD1 or TRBD2 may supply D (5 bases each). The sample was formalin-fixed, paraffin-embedded tissue. As DNA, the CDR3 is TGTGCCAGCAGCCCCACAACAGGTCGGGGAAAGACCCAGTACTTC. Its protein product is CASSPTTGRGKTQYF.